The clone carrying this TCR beta chain was counted between two and nine times. The data originate from a study of blood T cell repertoires in COVID-19. Study-level information: Material from acute and convalescent COVID-19 was sourced from the United States, Italy and Spain. Sample material is recorded as cDNA or gDNA derived from T cells, B-cell-depleted T cells, or PBMCs.

In the authors' methods: Estimates of nucleated cell counts were drawn from the amplification of reference gene primers. Some clones are missing from TCRdb's copy, which holds only in-frame ones; the method was immunoSEQ multiplex PCR. Clone size and the V and J calls come from that table; the DNA yielded D and trimming. The sample holds 300,000 or so clones, about 87% seen once. V shed 1 base and J shed 7 bases, with 20 bases lying between them. CDR1 and CDR2 (germline): MGHRA, YSYEKL. The CDR3 runs 17 residues. This sequence joins TRBV4-1 and TRBJ1-5; D possibly corresponds to TRBD1 (5 bases). Sequencing was performed on peripheral blood. The clonotype originates from a woman between 35 and 50 years old with acute or convalescent COVID-19. The CDR3: CASSQGGGEWKGQPQHF. The CDR3 nucleotides read TGCGCCAGCAGCCAAGGGGGAGGGGAGTGGAAGGGACAGCCCCAGCATTTT.